What follows is one TCR beta chain and its context. Its antigen is not known. This sample is drawn from a study of T cell responses to AZD1222 COVID-19 vaccine. The table came from immunoSEQ multiplex PCR; TCRdb's copy has only in-frame clones and leaves some out. The sample includes 120,000 to 150,000 clones, around 88% of them seen just once. Whole-study results and caveats: Distributed over spike, vaccine-associated CD4 TCRs predominated at 160-218 and 743-854.

V lost 2 bases to trimming and J lost 7 bases, with 11 bases between them. The germline V gene encodes CDR1 LNHDA and CDR2 SQIVND (reference sequence). This CDR3 is 13 amino acids long. The rearrangement links TRBV19 to TRBJ1-2; D might be TRBD1 (5 bases). The source is an adult in good health. The specimen was peripheral blood, collected on day 0 of AZD1222 vaccination. CDR3 sequence (DNA): TGTGCCAGTAGTATACGGCAGGGATCTGGCTACACCTTC. It encodes CASSIRQGSGYTF.